This T cell receptor (beta chain) came from a study of blood T cell repertoires in COVID-19. Study at large: Acute-phase and convalescent COVID-19 samples originated in the United States, Italy and Spain. Sample material is recorded as cDNA or gDNA derived from T cells, B-cell-depleted T cells, or PBMCs.

Losses at the gene ends were 2 bases for V and 6 bases for J; bases not matched to a gene: 5. The CDR3 is 15 amino acids. Germline V CDR1 and CDR2: LGHDT, YNNKEL (reference sequence). In the authors' workflow: Nucleated cell counts were estimated from reference gene primer amplification. Assay used: immunoSEQ multiplex PCR; TCRdb lists only in-frame clones, some missing. That table furnishes V, J and clone size, whereas the DNA furnished D and trimming. Seen here are approximately 260,000 clones, 87% observed once, and the top ten hold about 6%. Clinical history as reported by participants underpinned cohort assignment.

This clonotype originated in a woman in her 30s with acute COVID-19. J is TRBJ2-2 and V is TRBV3-1 (or the pseudogene TRBV3-2); 8 bases are shared with TRBD2. Material for sequencing was PBMCs or T cells enriched from blood (not recorded which). The CDR3 loop is CASSQLGSGAGELFF. In DNA, the CDR3 is TGTGCCAGCAGCCAACTCGGTAGCGGGGCCGGGGAGCTGTTTTTT.